This passage covers 6 T cell receptor beta chains from one sample sequenced in a study of post-analysis software for immune sequencing data. Study-level findings and limits: Patients used five TRBV segments, including TRBV5-6, TRBV5-1 and TRBV20-1, more often than controls.

These receptors have no known antigen. TCR beta cDNA libraries included unique molecular identifiers. TCRdb recomputed calls from the PCR reads with MiXCR, one row per CDR3 protein. The sample comprises about 430,000 distinct CDR3 sequences, approximately 42% of which are singletons, and about 7.6% rests with the top ten. The sequencing sample was made of blood. Source of these receptors: a girl under 10 years old with multiple sclerosis.

The V and J genes are TRBV7-2 and TRBJ1-1, with TRBD1 as a possible D gene (6 bases). CDR1 and CDR2 (germline): SGHTA, FQGNSA. The CDR3 loop spans 13 amino acids. V was cut by 3 bases and J by 5 bases, with 10 bases left in between. The CDR3 region has the DNA TGTGCCAGCAGCTTGGACAGAAGGACTGAAGCTTTCTTT. Amino acids: CASSLDRRTEAFF.

V is TRBV29-1 and J is TRBJ1-1; D possibly corresponds to TRBD1 (5 bases). This CDR3 spans 14 amino acids. CDR1 SQVTM and CDR2 ANQGSEA come from the germline V gene. Trimming cost V 2 bases and J 1 base, with 11 bases left between them. The CDR3 nucleotides are TGCAGCGTTGAATGGGGACTAACGAACACTGAAGCTTTCTTT. Its protein is CSVEWGLTNTEAFF.

This chain connects TRBV27 to TRBJ1-5, with D uncertain. Germline values: CDR1 MNHEY, CDR2 SMNVEV (reference sequence). V was cut by 7 bases and J by 5 bases, with 12 bases left in between. There are 13 residues in the CDR3. DNA for the CDR3: TGTGCCAGCAAATTTTCAGAAGATCAGCCCCAGCATTTT. This encodes CASKFSEDQPQHF.

V is TRBV7-3 and J is TRBJ2-7; D is possibly TRBD1 (6 bases). This CDR3 region has 14 residues. V was pared by 2 bases and J by 5 bases, with 13 bases between. Germline loops: CDR1 SGHTA, CDR2 FQGTGA. The chain's CDR3 is CASSLERGTDEQYF. CDR3 nucleotides: TGTGCCAGCAGCTTAGAGAGGGGGACGGACGAGCAGTACTTC.

This clonotype came up a few times. The chain combines TRBV27 with TRBJ2-3; 10 positions match TRBD2. CDR1 is MNHEY and CDR2 is SMNVEV in the germline V gene (reference sequence). The CDR3 is made up of 16 amino acids. V trimming: 6 bases; J trimming: 4 bases; junction bases outside the gene matches: 10. Here the CDR3 DNA reads TGTGCCAGCAGCAAAACTACTAGCGGGAACGCAGATACGCAGTATTTT. It codes for CASSKTTSGNADTQYF.

The chain carries TRBV15 and TRBJ2-1; D not certain. This CDR3 spans 14 amino acids. Trimming took off 2 bases at V and 8 bases at J, with 13 bases between the two ends. Germline V gives CDR1 LNHNV, CDR2 YYDKDF (reference sequence). As DNA, the CDR3 is TGTGCCACCAGCAGAAAAGACATTGGGGATGAGCAGTTCTTC. Translating gives CATSRKDIGDEQFF.